This T cell receptor (beta chain) was identified in a study of blood T cell repertoires in COVID-19 (dated by TCRdb to about 2020). For the wider study: Collaborator samples came from the United States, Italy and Spain and covered acute and convalescent phases of COVID-19. The repertoires were released in a freely available public database meant as a resource for research on the immune response to SARS-CoV-2. Where available, HLA class I and class II types were taken from metadata supplied by the sample provider and were not determined by assay-based typing. The samples were drawn from two sources: the first 160 participants of the ongoing ImmuneRACE study, and approximately 1,300 subjects contributed by 6 global collaborators. Sample metadata almost always included a de-identified subject ID, COVID-19 status, age in years and sex. The material from the prospective study consisted of cDNA or gDNA derived from T cells, B-cell-depleted T cells, or PBMCs. The dataset comprised deeply sampled blood TCRbeta repertoires from subjects exposed to, actively infected with, or recovered from COVID-19.

Turning to this clone: Its antigen target is currently unknown. Qualities for individual bases were not recorded, and no much larger clone is one base off.

TCRbeta CDR3 regions were amplified from genomic DNA by means of the immunoSEQ Assay, a bias-controlled multiplex PCR. The study's processing was this. The number of nucleated cells in each sample was estimated from the amplification of reference gene primers within the assay. To quantify the absolute abundance of each unique TCRbeta CDR3 rearrangement, sequence reads were collapsed and filtered. Productive Simpson clonality was computed per sample as the square root of Simpson's diversity index over productive rearrangements. TCRdb took over this immuneACCESS table, retaining in-frame rearrangements with V and J assigned. Such tables are incomplete; in checked studies, under half of the missing clones stem from an unresolved V gene, and the remainder is unexplained. V and J calls and clone size follow that table, whereas D and trimming were derived from the DNA. Present in this sample are around 360,000 clones, about 88% of which were seen just once. The ten largest clonotypes hold just under 3% of the sample.

Trimming takes 0 bases from V and 3 bases from J, and the germline ends sit 5 bases apart. From the germline V gene (reference sequence), CDR1 is MNHEY and CDR2 is SMNVEV. There are 14 amino acids in the CDR3, from cysteine to phenylalanine inclusive. The entry retains the CDR3 DNA only, 42 bases that are in frame from base 1. Overall study outcomes, separate from this receptor: The amount of clinical and demographic metadata varied by source and participant and was provided uncurated.

Participants in the prospective study were enrolled through a virtual design, were aged roughly 18 to 90 years, and lived in about two dozen United States geographic areas. In the prospective study, participants were assigned to cohorts based on the clinical history participants reported in a screening survey and a study questionnaire. Recovered participants in ImmuneRACE Cohort 3 were defined by two consecutive negative NP/OP PCR tests, clearance by a healthcare professional, or resolution of symptoms. In the prospective study, mobile phlebotomists collected whole blood, serum and a nasopharyngeal or oropharyngeal swab from each participant. Additional blood draws and questionnaires over a 2-month period could optionally be provided by prospective study participants. Blood samples from the prospective study were shipped frozen or at room temperature prior to DNA extraction.

The sequence joins TRBV27 to TRBJ2-2; the best D guess is TRBD1, with 5 bases matching. Source material: PBMCs or T cells enriched from blood (not recorded which). The receptor comes from a woman in her twenties or thirties who had recovered from COVID-19. The DNA sequence is TGTGCCAGCAGTTTATCCAGGGACACCGGGGAGCTGTTTTTT. This sequence encodes CASSLSRDTGELFF.